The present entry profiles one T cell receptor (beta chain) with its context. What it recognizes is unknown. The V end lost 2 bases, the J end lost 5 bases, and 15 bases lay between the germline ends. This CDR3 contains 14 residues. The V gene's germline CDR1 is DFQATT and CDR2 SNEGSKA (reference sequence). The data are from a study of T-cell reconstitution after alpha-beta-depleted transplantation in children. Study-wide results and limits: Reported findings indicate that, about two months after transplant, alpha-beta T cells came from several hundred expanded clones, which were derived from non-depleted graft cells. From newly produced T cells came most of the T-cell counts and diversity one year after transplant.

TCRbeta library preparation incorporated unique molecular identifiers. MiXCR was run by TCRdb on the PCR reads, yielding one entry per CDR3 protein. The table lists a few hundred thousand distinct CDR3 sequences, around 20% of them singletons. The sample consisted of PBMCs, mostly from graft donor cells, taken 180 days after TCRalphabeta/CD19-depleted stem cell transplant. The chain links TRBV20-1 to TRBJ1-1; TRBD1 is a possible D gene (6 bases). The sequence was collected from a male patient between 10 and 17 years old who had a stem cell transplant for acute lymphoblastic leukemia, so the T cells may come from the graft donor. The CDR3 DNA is TGCAGTGCTAGATTGTCCGGGACAAGGACTGAAGCTTTCTTT. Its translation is CSARLSGTRTEAFF.